A selection of T cell receptor beta chains follows, all from one sample in a study of cytomegalovirus exposure and HLA in healthy donors. Here immunoSEQ multiplex PCR was the method, and the copy in TCRdb shows in-frame clones only, minus some. The data hold fewer than 300,000 clones, with roughly 89% observed a single time. The sample taken for sequencing was PBMCs. The origin of the receptors is a man aged 35-49 years in good health and CMV-seropositive. CDR3s include the opening cysteine and the closing phenylalanine or tryptophan. D genes are given only for firm matches. For some rows the clone size is stated as once, few or many, or as a class when expanded; others skip it.

d_call clone_size j_call v_call cdr3_nt cdr3_aa
TRBD2 - TRBJ2-7 TRBV7-9 TGTGCCAGCAGCTCCGCCGGGACTAGCGGCTCCTACGAGCAGTACTTC CASSSAGTSGSYEQYF
- - TRBJ2-6 TRBV16 TGTGCCAGCACACCCGGGGGGGCCAACGTCCTGACTTTC CASTPGGANVLTF
TRBD2 - TRBJ2-3 TRBV7-3 TGTGCCAGCTGGAGCGGGAGGGTAAAAGATACGCAGTATTTT CASWSGRVKDTQYF
TRBD1 - TRBJ2-7 TRBV4-1 TGCGCCAGCAGCCAAGCAACAGGGGCCGCCGGGGACGAGCAGTACTTC CASSQATGAAGDEQYF
TRBD2 few TRBJ2-1 TRBV5-4 TGTGCCAGCAGCTTAAGCGGGAGTGGGCAGTTCTTC CASSLSGSGQFF
- few TRBJ1-1 TRBV5-6 TGTGCCAGCAGCTACGGCACTGAAGCTTTCTTT CASSYGTEAFF
TRBD2 - TRBJ2-7 TRBV4-2 TGTGCCAGCAGCCAAGAAGGCGGGAGGGCCGGCGAGCAGTACTTC CASSQEGGRAGEQYF
- - TRBJ2-7 TRBV27 TGTGCCAGCAGCGGGGACAACTACGAGCAGTACTTC CASSGDNYEQYF
TRBD1 - TRBJ1-1 TRBV10-3 TGTGCCATCAGTTACTACAGGGGGAACACTGAAGCTTTCTTT CAISYYRGNTEAFF
- once TRBJ2-7 TRBV7-9 TGTGCCAGCCGCCTCGACGGGACTTCCTACGAGCAGTACTTC CASRLDGTSYEQYF
TRBD1 - TRBJ1-4 TRBV7-9 TGTGCCAGCAGCCCCCGACCGGGACAGGGGGATGAAAAACTGTTTTTT CASSPRPGQGDEKLFF
- - TRBJ1-5 TRBV27 TGTGCCAGCAGTTTCCGCAGACTTATAGAAAATCAGCCCCAGCATTTT CASSFRRLIENQPQHF
TRBD1 - TRBJ2-2 TRBV28 TGTGCCAGTAGGACAGGGTGGACCGGGGAGCTGTTTTTT CASRTGWTGELFF
TRBD1 - TRBJ1-5 TRBV28 TGTGCCAGCAGATGGGGACAGGGGGGTAATCAGCCCCAGCATTTT CASRWGQGGNQPQHF
TRBD1 - TRBJ1-5 TRBV5-3 TGTGCCAGAAGCTTGTGGGGGGACAGGGGGCAATCAGGTCATGGTCAGCCCCAGCATTTT CARSLWGDRGQSGHGQPQHF
- - TRBJ2-2 TRBV29-1 TGCAGCGTTGTCGGGGAGAACACCGGGGAGCTGTTTTTT CSVVGENTGELFF
- - TRBJ2-1 TRBV5-6 TGTGCCAGCAGCTTTAGGTCGCGGGTGGGCTTAAAGTTCTTC CASSFRSRVGLKFF
- - TRBJ2-7 TRBV29-1 TGCAGCGTTGAAGGAGTGGGAGGGGGTTTGTCCTACGAGCAGTACTTC CSVEGVGGGLSYEQYF
TRBD1 - TRBJ2-4 TRBV6-1 TGTGCCAGCAGTGATGCGACAGGGTTAGCCAAAAACATTCAGTACTTC CASSDATGLAKNIQYF
TRBD1 - TRBJ1-4 TRBV2 TGTGCCAGCAGTCAGAGGGACAGGGTAGTTGATGAAAAACTGTTTTTT CASSQRDRVVDEKLFF
TRBD1 - TRBJ2-4 TRBV11-2 TGTGCCAGCAGCCCCCTGGGAGCAGGGGGCCGTAAAAACATTCAGTACTTC CASSPLGAGGRKNIQYF
- - TRBJ2-1 TRBV29-1 TGCAGCGAACACCGGGGTAATGAGCAGTTCTTC CSEHRGNEQFF
TRBD1 - TRBJ2-1 TRBV19 TGTGCCAGTCAACAGGGGTCGTACTACAATGAGCAGTTCTTC CASQQGSYYNEQFF
TRBD1 - TRBJ2-5 TRBV5-4 TGTGCCAGCAGCCTCCAGGGGGCCCAGCAGTACTTC CASSLQGAQQYF
TRBD1 - TRBJ2-7 TRBV27 TGTGCCAGCAGTCCTCCGGGACAGGCCTACGAGCAGTACTTC CASSPPGQAYEQYF
TRBD1 - TRBJ2-5 TRBV7-9 TGTTCCAGCAGCTTAACTGGACAGGGGGCCTTCGAGACCCAGTACTTC CSSSLTGQGAFETQYF
TRBD2 - TRBJ2-7 TRBV4-3 TGCGCCAGCAGCCAGGGGCAGGCTAGCGGGAGGTACGAGCAGTACTTC CASSQGQASGRYEQYF
TRBD2 - TRBJ2-1 TRBV18 TGTGCCAGCACGCAGGCGGCGGGAGGGGAAAATGAGCAGTTCTTC CASTQAAGGENEQFF
TRBD2 - TRBJ2-7 TRBV7-6 TGTGCCAGCAGCTTAGGTAGCGGGAGTGGCTACGAGCAGTACTTC CASSLGSGSGYEQYF
TRBD2 - TRBJ2-7 TRBV27 TGTGCCAGCAGTTCTACTAGCGCCTCCTACGAGCAGTACTTC CASSSTSASYEQYF
TRBD1 - TRBJ2-2 TRBV29-1 TGCAGCGTCGGGGACAGGGCGGGCGGGGAGCTGTTTTTT CSVGDRAGGELFF
- few TRBJ2-7 TRBV4-1 TGCGCCAGCAGCCAAGATCCCGACGAGCAGTACTTC CASSQDPDEQYF
TRBD2 large TRBJ2-3 TRBV5-4 TGTGCCAGCAGCTCCGGGACTAGCGGGTGGGTGGATACGCAGTATTTT CASSSGTSGWVDTQYF
- - TRBJ1-5 TRBV5-1 TGCGCCAGCAGCTTGGGGACAGCGGATAGCAATCAGCCCCAGCATTTT CASSLGTADSNQPQHF
TRBD1 once TRBJ1-4 TRBV11-2 TGTGCCAGCAGCTTAGAGTGGGGACAGAGTCTGTTTTTT CASSLEWGQSLFF
- - TRBJ2-1 TRBV6-5 TGTGCCAGCAGTTACTCAGAGGGTCGGGCATACAATGAGCAGTTCTTC CASSYSEGRAYNEQFF
- - TRBJ2-1 TRBV30 TGTGCCTGGAGTGCCCCCCCGAATGAGCAGTTCTTC CAWSAPPNEQFF
TRBD1 once TRBJ1-1 TRBV19 TGTGCCAGTAGTGATCGACAGGGGAACACTGAAGCTTTCTTT CASSDRQGNTEAFF
TRBD1 few TRBJ1-1 TRBV4-1 TGCGCCAGCAGCTCTACAGGGGGCACGGGTTGGAACACTGAAGCTTTCTTT CASSSTGGTGWNTEAFF
TRBD1 - TRBJ1-2 TRBV5-1 TGCGCCAGCAGCCGGGACAGGGCTTATGGCTACACCTTC CASSRDRAYGYTF
TRBD1 - TRBJ2-5 TRBV28 TGTGCCAGCAGGCGACAGGGTCGGCAGACCCAGTACTTC CASRRQGRQTQYF
TRBD2 - TRBJ2-1 TRBV2 TGTGCCAGCAGTGCTCTAGCGGGAGGCAACAATGAGCAGTTCTTC CASSALAGGNNEQFF
- - TRBJ2-6 TRBV27 TGTGCCAGCAGTCCCACGATCCGACAGTTAAGCTCTGGGGCCAACGTCCTGACTTTC CASSPTIRQLSSGANVLTF
- - TRBJ1-1 TRBV7-3 TGTGCCAGCAGCTTTTCGGGCGGGCTTGAAGCTTTCTTT CASSFSGGLEAFF
TRBD1 - TRBJ2-2 TRBV7-6 TGTGCCAGCAGCTCAGGACAGGGGAACACCGGGGAGCTGTTTTTT CASSSGQGNTGELFF
- - TRBJ2-5 TRBV2 TGTGCCAGCAGACATGACAGGAGTCAAGAGACCCAGTACTTC CASRHDRSQETQYF
TRBD2 - TRBJ2-7 TRBV2 TGTGCCAGCAACCGGGACTATTCCTACGAGCAGTACTTC CASNRDYSYEQYF
TRBD1 - TRBJ2-5 TRBV28 TGTGCCAGCAGCCCCGAGGCAGGGGGTTTAGAGACCCAGTACTTC CASSPEAGGLETQYF
TRBD2 - TRBJ2-2 TRBV5-4 TGTGCCAGCAGCTTACTAGCGGGACTCGCCGGGGAGCTGTTTTTT CASSLLAGLAGELFF
TRBD1 - TRBJ1-2 TRBV4-1 TGCGCCAGCAGCCGGGGCCGGGACAGGGACTTGGGTGGCTACACCTTC CASSRGRDRDLGGYTF
- - TRBJ2-1 TRBV2 TGTGCCAGTAGTGAAACTCTCGAATCAACAGGTGAGCAGTTCTTC CASSETLESTGEQFF
- - TRBJ2-1 TRBV6-5 TGTGCCAGCAGTTACTCGCAGGGACTTTCCTACAATGAGCAGTTCTTC CASSYSQGLSYNEQFF
TRBD1 - TRBJ1-1 TRBV7-9 TGTTCCAGCAGCTCAAGAGTGACAGGGGAAAGCACTGAAGCTTTCTTT CSSSSRVTGESTEAFF